The 13 T cell receptor beta chains listed next were all sequenced from one sample in a study of T cell responses to AZD1222 COVID-19 vaccine. The assay was immunoSEQ multiplex PCR, and TCRdb's table has in-frame clones only and misses some. Among approximately 89,000 clones, around 90% were seen once, and the ten largest hold roughly 4.3%. This sample comprised peripheral blood, obtained on day 0 of MenACWY control vaccination. The receptors were gathered from an adult in good health.

The chain joins TRBV15 to TRBJ2-7; 9 bases line up with TRBD2. V lost 6 bases, J lost 2 bases, and 5 bases stayed unmatched. Germline V gives CDR1 LNHNV, CDR2 YYDKDF (reference sequence). This CDR3 region has 14 residues. The CDR3 DNA reads TGTGCCACCAGAAGGACTAGCGACACCTACGAGCAGTACTTC. Translated: CATRRTSDTYEQYF.

This chain links TRBV6-2 or TRBV6-3 with TRBJ2-7; perhaps TRBD2 as D (6 bases). The germline V gene has CDR1 MNHEY and CDR2 SVGEGT. CDR3 length: 13 residues. V dropped 2 bases and J dropped 3 bases, with 8 bases sitting between them. CDR3 residues: CASSYEDYYEQYF. The CDR3, as DNA: TGTGCCAGCAGTTACGAGGACTACTACGAGCAGTACTTC.

This chain connects TRBV5-6 to TRBJ1-6, with 8 bases identical to TRBD1. This CDR3 spans 15 amino acids. The J segment lost 9 bases and the V segment lost 1 base, leaving 6 bases of the junction unmatched. Germline V gives CDR1 SGHDT, CDR2 YYEEEE. The CDR3 sequence is CASSLPAGTGSPLHF. As DNA, the CDR3 is TGTGCCAGCAGCTTGCCGGCCGGGACAGGTTCACCCCTCCACTTT.

The V call is TRBV11-3, the J call TRBJ1-1; perhaps TRBD1 as D (5 bases). The CDR3 runs to 18 residues. V lost 7 bases and J 3 bases, leaving 27 bases between the germline ends. Germline V CDR1 and CDR2: SGHNT, YENEEA. CDR3 sequence: CASTVRGAVTGMDTEAFF. The CDR3 DNA is TGTGCCAGCACCGTTCGAGGGGCCGTCACCGGGATGGACACTGAAGCTTTCTTT. Supplemented by reference TRBV11-3 and TRBJ1-1, the full variable domain reads EAGVVQSPRYKIIEKKQPVAFWCNPISGHNTLYWYLQNLGQGPELLIRYENEEAVDDSQLPKDRFSAERLKGVDSTLKIQPAELGDSAVYLCASTVRGAVTGMDTEAFFGQGTRLTVV.

In its sample, this clone was seen once. This chain uses TRBV27 with TRBJ1-1; no clear D. Germline loops: CDR1 MNHEY, CDR2 SMNVEV (reference sequence). CDR3 length: 12 amino acids. V lost 6 bases to trimming and J lost 4 bases, with 9 bases between them. As DNA, the CDR3 is TGTGCCAGCAGCCCTCGAGGCACTGAAGCTTTCTTT. It encodes CASSPRGTEAFF.

The V gene is TRBV28, the J gene TRBJ2-5; no firm D call. V shed 1 base and J shed 5 bases, with 8 bases lying between them. This CDR3 spans 13 amino acids. Looked up from germline, CDR1 is MDHEN and CDR2 is SYDVKM. In DNA form, the CDR3 reads TGTGCCAGCAGTTTATCACAGTGGGAGACCCAGTACTTC. Translating gives CASSLSQWETQYF.

This chain connects TRBV5-4 to TRBJ2-1, with 10 bases aligning to TRBD2. CDR1 is SGHNT, CDR2 YYREEE, per germline (reference sequence). The ends lost 4 bases at V and 8 bases at J; junction bases unmatched: 9. The CDR3 is made up of 15 amino acids. The CDR3 sequence: CASSRQAGGGDEQFF. The CDR3 DNA reads TGTGCCAGCAGCCGTCAAGCGGGAGGGGGGGATGAGCAGTTCTTC.

This clone was counted a single time. This sequence joins TRBV6-6 and TRBJ2-2; 10 bases fit TRBD1. V shed 6 bases and J 8 bases; nucleotides not matched to a gene: 6. Germline-derived CDR1 and CDR2 are MNHNY and SVGAGI (reference sequence). The CDR3 runs to 14 residues. The DNA for the CDR3 is TGTGCCAGCAGCCCCGGGACAGGGGCGGGGGAGCTGTTTTTT. Residues: CASSPGTGAGELFF.

This chain uses TRBV30 with TRBJ1-3; D is unresolved. CDR1 GTSNPN and CDR2 SVGIG come from the germline V gene (reference sequence). The CDR3 spans 14 residues. V was cut by 4 bases and J by 4 bases, with 14 bases left in between. The CDR3 nucleotides read TGTGCCTGGACTCAGCCAGATCGGGGAAACACCATATATTTT. This sequence encodes CAWTQPDRGNTIYF.

This chain connects TRBV5-6 to TRBJ2-3; TRBD1 might be the D (5 bases). CDR1 is SGHDT and CDR2 is YYEEEE in the germline V gene. This CDR3 is 15 amino acids long. The V and J ends lost 5 bases and 5 bases respectively, with 18 bases between them. The CDR3: CASRRGLGYGDTQYF. CDR3 nucleotide sequence: TGTGCCAGCAGAAGGGGCTTGGGCTATGGAGATACGCAGTATTTT.

V gene TRBV6-5 combines with J gene TRBJ2-7; TRBD2 matches at 8 bases. Germline V CDR1 and CDR2: MNHEY, SVGAGI. CDR3 length: 16 amino acids. The V segment lost 0 bases and the J segment 5 bases; nucleotides outside the gene matches: 9. CDR3 loop: CASSYSKAGEENEQYF. CDR3 bases: TGTGCCAGCAGTTACTCGAAAGCGGGAGAGGAGAACGAGCAGTACTTC.

This chain links TRBV5-1 with TRBJ2-1, with 8 positions matching TRBD2. The germline gives CDR1 SGHRS, CDR2 YFSETQ. The CDR3 length is 15 residues. V lost 4 bases, J lost 4 bases, and 7 bases stayed unmatched. The CDR3 sequence is CASSRSGGQYNEQFF. For the CDR3, the DNA is TGCGCCAGCAGCCGAAGCGGGGGACAATACAATGAGCAGTTCTTC.

This clone occurred once. The CDR3 region is CASGLVLEGTEAFF. The CDR3 nucleotides read TGTGCTAGTGGTTTGGTACTTGAGGGCACTGAAGCTTTCTTT. The rearrangement links TRBV12-5 to TRBJ1-1; no definite D call. This CDR3 spans 14 amino acids. Trimming cost V 0 bases and J 4 bases, with 9 bases left between them. Germline V gene lookup returns CDR1 LGHNT and CDR2 FRNRAP.